Reported below is one TCR beta chain. What it binds is not known. The data were obtained in a study of shared clonotypes between healthy human individuals. The healthy adult donors were HIV-negative and reported no recent acute infections or vaccinations. Repertoires were generated with immunoSEQ multiplex PCR, while TCRdb's copy carries only in-frame clones and drops some. The table includes about 2.4 million clones, 93% detected once. Whole-study findings and limits: Genetic and exposure-history diversity was limited by the few donors. Clonotypes shared by all four donors outscored non-shared clonotypes in generation probability.

Germline V CDR1 and CDR2: SEHNR, FQNEAQ (reference sequence). The J segment lost 3 bases and the V segment lost 5 bases, leaving 12 bases of the junction unmatched. This CDR3 spans 16 amino acids. The sequence was obtained from a man between 18 and 35 years old in good health. Some clones in this sample may be carry-over from other donors' samples. Sample: naive CD4+ T cells from PBMCs. Stated subset: CD45RA+ positively selected. The chain uses TRBV7-9 and TRBJ1-1; 7 bases fit TRBD1. The CDR3 DNA sequence: TGTGCCAGCAGCCCATTTCAGGGGGGGTCGGACACTGAAGCTTTCTTT. This sequence encodes CASSPFQGGSDTEAFF.